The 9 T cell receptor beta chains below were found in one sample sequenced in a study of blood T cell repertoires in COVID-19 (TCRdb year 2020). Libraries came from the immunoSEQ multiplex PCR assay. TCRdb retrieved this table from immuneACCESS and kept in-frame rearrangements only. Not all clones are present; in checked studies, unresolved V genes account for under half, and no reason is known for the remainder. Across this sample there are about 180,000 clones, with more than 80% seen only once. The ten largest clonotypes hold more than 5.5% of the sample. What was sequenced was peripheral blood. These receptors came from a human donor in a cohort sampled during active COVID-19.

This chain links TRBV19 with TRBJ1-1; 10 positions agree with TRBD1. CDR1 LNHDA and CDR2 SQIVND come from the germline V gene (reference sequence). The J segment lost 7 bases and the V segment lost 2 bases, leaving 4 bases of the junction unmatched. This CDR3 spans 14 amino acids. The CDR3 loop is CASSIIGTGDEAFF. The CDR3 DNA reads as TGTGCCAGTAGTATAATCGGGACAGGGGATGAAGCTTTCTTT.

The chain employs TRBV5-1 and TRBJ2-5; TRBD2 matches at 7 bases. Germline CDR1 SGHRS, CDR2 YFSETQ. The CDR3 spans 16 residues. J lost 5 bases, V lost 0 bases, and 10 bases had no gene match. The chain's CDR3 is CASSLEAGVSVETQYF. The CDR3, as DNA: TGCGCCAGCAGCTTGGAGGCGGGGGTGAGCGTGGAGACCCAGTACTTC.

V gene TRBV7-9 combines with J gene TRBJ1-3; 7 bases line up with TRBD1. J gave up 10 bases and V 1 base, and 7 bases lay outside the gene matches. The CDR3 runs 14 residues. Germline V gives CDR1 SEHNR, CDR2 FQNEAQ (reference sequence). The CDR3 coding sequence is TGTGCCAGCAGCTTAGGCCAGGGACAGAGGACCATATATTTT. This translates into CASSLGQGQRTIYF.

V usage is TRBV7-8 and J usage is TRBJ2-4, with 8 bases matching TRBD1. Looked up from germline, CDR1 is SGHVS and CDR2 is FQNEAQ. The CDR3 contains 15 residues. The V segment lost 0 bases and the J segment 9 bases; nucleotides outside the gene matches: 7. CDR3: CASSLAPGQGGIQYF. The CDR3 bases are TGTGCCAGCAGCTTAGCCCCTGGACAGGGTGGCATTCAGTACTTC.

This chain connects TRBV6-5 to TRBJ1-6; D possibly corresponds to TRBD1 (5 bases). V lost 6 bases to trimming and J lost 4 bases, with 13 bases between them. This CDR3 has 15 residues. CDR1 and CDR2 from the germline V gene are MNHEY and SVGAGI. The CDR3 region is CASRGRVIYNSPLHF. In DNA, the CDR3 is TGTGCCAGCAGGGGCAGGGTAATTTATAATTCACCCCTCCACTTT.

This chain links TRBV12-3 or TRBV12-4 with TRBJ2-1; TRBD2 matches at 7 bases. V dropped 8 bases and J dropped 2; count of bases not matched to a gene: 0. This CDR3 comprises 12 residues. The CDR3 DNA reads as TGTGCCAGCGGGGGGGCCTACAATGAGCAGTTCTTC. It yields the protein CASGGAYNEQFF.

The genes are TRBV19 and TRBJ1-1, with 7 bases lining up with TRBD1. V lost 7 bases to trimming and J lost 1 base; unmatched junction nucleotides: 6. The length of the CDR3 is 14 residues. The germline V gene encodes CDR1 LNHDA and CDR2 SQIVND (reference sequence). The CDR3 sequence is CASTRDRTNTEAFF. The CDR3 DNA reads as TGTGCCAGTACTAGGGACAGAACGAACACTGAAGCTTTCTTT.

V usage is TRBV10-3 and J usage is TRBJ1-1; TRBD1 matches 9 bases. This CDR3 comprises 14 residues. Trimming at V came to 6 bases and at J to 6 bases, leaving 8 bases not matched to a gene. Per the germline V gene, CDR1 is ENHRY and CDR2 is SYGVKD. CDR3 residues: CAIRGDREVPEAFF. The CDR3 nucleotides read TGTGCCATCAGGGGGGACAGGGAGGTCCCTGAAGCTTTCTTT.

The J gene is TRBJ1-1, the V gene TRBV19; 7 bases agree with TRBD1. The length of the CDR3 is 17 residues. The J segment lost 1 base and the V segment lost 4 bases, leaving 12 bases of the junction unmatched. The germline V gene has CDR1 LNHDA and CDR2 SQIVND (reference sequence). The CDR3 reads CASSRGDRSYKNTEAFF. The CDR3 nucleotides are TGTGCCAGTAGTAGGGGGGACAGATCTTACAAGAACACTGAAGCTTTCTTT.